The 30 T cell receptor beta chains below all came from one sample that was sequenced in a study of breast tumors, draining lymph nodes, adjacent tissues. MiXCR, applied by TCRdb to the multiplex PCR reads, yields one record per CDR3 protein. The data contain tens of thousands of distinct CDR3 sequences, roughly 19% of them singletons. Samples came from axillary lymph nodes draining the breast cancer. The sequenced sample consisted of axillary lymph node tissue. These receptors originate from a female donor with breast cancer. Some clones in this sample may be carry-over from other donors' samples.

About this clonotype itself: Possible read error: a much larger clone is one base away. This chain joins TRBV5-1 and TRBJ1-2; TRBD1 is a possible D gene (5 bases). Germline values: CDR1 SGHRS, CDR2 YFSETQ. The CDR3 consists of 12 residues. V was clipped by 5 bases and J by 6 bases, with 11 bases between them. CDR3 nucleotide sequence: TGCGCCAGCAGATGGGACGGGGATGGCTACACCTTC. It is translated as CASRWDGDGYTF. The full variable domain, its missing parts supplied by reference TRBV5-1 and TRBJ1-2, is KAGVTQTPRYLIKTRGQQVTLSCSPISGHRSVSWYQQTPGQGLQFLFEYFSETQRNKGNFPGRFSGRQFSNSRSEMNVSTLELGDSALYLCASRWDGDGYTFGSGTRLTVV.

Concerning this clonotype itself: At one of its ends the junction is not consistent with the germline gene, which may arise from a read error. The chain couples TRBV20-1 to TRBJ2-1; TRBD2 aligns across 7 bases. This CDR3 spans 19 amino acids. The germline CDR1 and CDR2 sequences are DFQATT and SNEGSKA (reference sequence). CDR3 bases: TGCAGTGCTAGAGATTCGATTTTGGGCGGGGGTGCTCGAAACAATGGGCAGTTCTTC. Encoded protein: CSARDSILGGGARNNGQFF.

This clonotype was detected many times. V usage is TRBV4-1 and J usage is TRBJ1-6; D gene unclear. The CDR3 runs 18 residues. CDR1 MGHRA and CDR2 YSYEKL come from the germline V gene. The V end lost 0 bases, the J end lost 7 bases, and 19 bases lay between the germline ends. The CDR3, as DNA: TGCGCCAGCAGCCAAGAGTCGGGCCGCAAAACGGGGAATTCACCCCTCCACTTT. Residues: CASSQESGRKTGNSPLHF.

This clonotype was seen repeatedly, ten times or more. V and J are TRBV20-1 and TRBJ2-3, with D perhaps matching TRBD2 (7 bases). V was shortened by 6 bases and J by 2 bases, with 18 bases between the two germline ends. CDR1 and CDR2 from the germline V gene are DFQATT and SNEGSKA (reference sequence). This CDR3 has 15 amino acids. CDR3 sequence: CSAQRGGRPTDTQYF. CDR3 DNA sequence: TGCAGTGCCCAGAGGGGGGGCAGGCCCACAGATACGCAGTATTTT.

This clonotype was observed many times. The chain employs TRBV20-1 and TRBJ2-5, with D perhaps TRBD1 (6 bases). The germline V gene encodes CDR1 DFQATT and CDR2 SNEGSKA (reference sequence). The ends were cut back, 2 bases at V and 4 bases at J, with 11 bases in the middle. The CDR3 loop spans 13 amino acids. The CDR3 DNA is TGCAGTGCTAGAAATACAGGGAGAGAGACCCAGTACTTC. Translation gives CSARNTGRETQYF.

This clonotype was counted ten times or more. The chain has TRBV2 and TRBJ2-2; no clear D gene. V lost 6 bases, J lost 6 bases, and 23 bases lay in between. The CDR3 runs to 17 residues. Germline V gene sequence: CDR1 SNHLY, CDR2 FYNNEI. CDR3 region: CASSGTSALFKAGELFF. CDR3 coding DNA: TGTGCCAGCAGCGGAACCTCAGCTCTGTTTAAGGCCGGGGAGCTGTTTTTT.

This clonotype was counted ten times or more. This chain uses TRBV4-3 with TRBJ2-7, with 11 nucleotides matching TRBD2. The junction had 7 bases not matched to a gene; V was cut back by 1 base and J by 5 bases. There are 16 residues in the CDR3. Germline CDR1 LGHNA, CDR2 YSLEER. The CDR3 is CASSQAPTSGANEQYF. The CDR3 nucleotides are TGCGCCAGCAGCCAAGCTCCGACTAGCGGGGCTAACGAGCAGTACTTC.

This clonotype was picked up many times. The J gene is TRBJ2-1, the V gene TRBV7-2; 10 positions agree with TRBD1. V was clipped by 6 bases and J by 5 bases; unmatched bases: 4. The CDR3 runs to 14 residues. The germline CDR1 and CDR2 sequences are SGHTA and FQGNSA. CDR3 loop: CASRVTGGHNEQFF. The CDR3 DNA is TGTGCCAGCAGGGTGACAGGGGGCCACAATGAGCAGTTCTTC.

At least ten counts were recorded for this clonotype. The genes are TRBV6-1 and TRBJ2-6; no clear D gene. This CDR3 spans 17 amino acids. Per the germline V gene, CDR1 is MNHNS and CDR2 is SASEGT. V lost 10 bases to trimming and J lost 3 bases, with 22 bases between them. The CDR3 DNA reads TGTGCCACCTCCGGCGGATCCCGTGGTGGTGGGGCCAACGTCCTGACTTTC. This gives the protein CATSGGSRGGGANVLTF.

The chain couples TRBV3-1 to TRBJ2-1; D call uncertain. Per germline, CDR1 LGHDT and CDR2 YNNKEL (reference sequence). V was clipped by 2 bases and J by 9 bases, with 14 bases between them. The CDR3 sequence is 14 residues long. The CDR3: CASSQSRATREQFF. CDR3 nucleotide sequence: TGTGCCAGCAGCCAATCAAGAGCAACCCGTGAGCAGTTCTTC.

At least ten counts were recorded for this clonotype. This rearrangement joins TRBV4-3 to TRBJ2-3; D might be TRBD2 (6 bases). This CDR3 region has 12 residues. V was trimmed by 5 bases and J by 10 bases, leaving 13 bases between them. The V gene's germline CDR1 is LGHNA and CDR2 YSLEER. This chain's CDR3 is CASSETRGAQYF. The CDR3 DNA reads as TGCGCCAGCAGCGAGACTAGAGGTGCGCAGTATTTT.

Ten or more counts support this clonotype. The chain uses TRBV20-1 and TRBJ2-7; 12 bases are a match to TRBD2. J gave up 2 bases and V 0 bases, and 5 bases lay outside the gene matches. Germline V gene sequence: CDR1 DFQATT, CDR2 SNEGSKA (reference sequence). This CDR3 has 16 residues. This CDR3 reads CSARDLLAGGTYEQYF. For the CDR3, the DNA is TGCAGTGCTAGAGATCTCCTAGCGGGAGGGACCTACGAGCAGTACTTC.

This chain uses TRBV7-6 with TRBJ2-7; weak D call: TRBD2 (6 bases). The CDR3 length is 14 residues. With 1 base removed from V and 1 base from J, the gap between germline ends came to 8 bases. The V gene's germline CDR1 is SGHVS and CDR2 FNYEAQ. The CDR3 loop reads CASSLEEGSYEQYF. CDR3 nucleotide sequence: TGTGCCAGCAGCTTAGAGGAGGGATCCTACGAGCAGTACTTC.

Concerning this clonotype: This clone may be a read error of a much larger clone one base away. The chain uses TRBV19 and TRBJ1-2; D possibly corresponds to TRBD1 (6 bases). Trimming shortened V by 8 bases and J by 7 bases, and 23 bases separated the two germline ends. CDR1 is LNHDA and CDR2 is SQIVND in the germline V gene (reference sequence). There are 15 residues in the CDR3. This CDR3 reads CASWTEGGLVRGYTF. The CDR3 DNA follows: TGTGCCAGTTGGACAGAGGGGGGCTTAGTGCGTGGCTACACCTTC.

This clonotype has a count of ten or more. The chain uses TRBV11-3 and TRBJ1-2; TRBD1 agrees at 9 bases. Germline CDR1 SGHNT, CDR2 YENEEA. J was trimmed by 5 bases and V by 3 bases; bases with no gene match: 4. This CDR3 comprises 14 residues. The CDR3, as DNA: TGTGCCAGCAGCTTGGAGGACAGGGGTTATGGCTACACCTTC. It codes for CASSLEDRGYGYTF.

In the case of this clonotype: Germline and junction disagree at one end, which may indicate a read error. J is TRBJ1-4 and V is TRBV5-1; TRBD1 might be the D (6 bases). The CDR3 runs 15 residues. CDR1 is SGHRS, CDR2 YFSETQ, per germline. CDR3 sequence reads: CASSLGGAGSEKPFF. DNA of the CDR3: TGCGCCAGCAGCCTGGGGGGCGCAGGGTCTGAAAAACCGTTTTTT.

This clonotype was seen ten or more times. The chain recombines TRBV24-1 with TRBJ2-7, with 10 bases identical to TRBD1. Per germline, CDR1 KGHDR and CDR2 SFDVKD. Trimming at V came to 10 bases and at J to 5 bases, leaving 4 bases not matched to a gene. This CDR3 has 12 residues. The CDR3 loop is CATQGQGNEQYF. Written as DNA, the CDR3 is TGTGCCACACAGGGACAGGGGAACGAGCAGTACTTC.

This clonotype was seen a few times. A much larger clone differs from this one at a single base, so this may be a read error. V and J are TRBV7-8 and TRBJ2-7, with a possible D match to TRBD1 (7 bases). The CDR3 extends over 13 amino acids. V lost 8 bases, J lost 5 bases, and 16 bases lay in between. Per germline, CDR1 SGHVS and CDR2 FQNEAQ. DNA for the CDR3: TGTGCCAGCCGGAGGGCAGGGGGTCACGAGCAGTACTTC. It codes for CASRRAGGHEQYF.

This clonotype was counted ten times or more. The chain joins TRBV6-4 to TRBJ2-3, with TRBD2 matching over 8 bases. The CDR3 covers 16 residues. Germline assignment: CDR1 MRHNA and CDR2 SNTAGT. J lost 3 bases, V lost 6 bases, and 11 bases had no gene match. The CDR3 here is CASSKGGGLETDTQYF. DNA for the CDR3: TGTGCCAGCAGCAAAGGGGGGGGACTAGAGACAGATACGCAGTATTTT.

In its sample, this clonotype was seen many times. This sequence joins TRBV7-9 and TRBJ1-2; D remains unclear. The germline V gene has CDR1 SEHNR and CDR2 FQNEAQ (reference sequence). The length of the CDR3 is 15 residues. V was cut by 1 base and J by 4 bases, with 13 bases left in between. CDR3 amino acids: CASSLGTQRVYGYTF. The CDR3 DNA is TGTGCCAGCAGCTTAGGGACCCAGCGGGTCTATGGCTACACCTTC.

This clonotype was detected once. The rearrangement links TRBV30 to TRBJ2-1; 7 bases are a match to TRBD1. The CDR3 is 12 residues long. Trimming removed 0 bases from V and 9 bases from J; junction bases left unmatched: 2. Looked up from germline, CDR1 is GTSNPN and CDR2 is SVGIG (reference sequence). In nucleotides, the CDR3 is TGTGCCTGGAGTGTAAGGGGGCCTGAGCAGTTCTTC. It encodes CAWSVRGPEQFF.

This clonotype was counted ten times or more. J is TRBJ2-5 and V is TRBV5-1; D is ambiguous. Germline lookup yields CDR1 SGHRS and CDR2 YFSETQ. V was clipped by 0 bases and J by 2 bases, with 5 bases between them. This CDR3 region has 13 residues. The CDR3 sequence is CASSLDTQETQYF. The CDR3 region has the DNA TGCGCCAGCAGCTTGGACACACAAGAGACCCAGTACTTC.

For this clonotype: One end of the junction is discordant with germline, which a read error may explain. The chain combines TRBV20-1 with TRBJ2-7; 7 positions match TRBD2. Germline V gene data show CDR1 as DFQATT and CDR2 as SNEGSKA (reference sequence). The CDR3 extends over 14 amino acids. CDR3 sequence: CSARGDYSTYERYF. The CDR3 coding sequence is TGCAGTGCTAGGGGGGACTACTCAACCTACGAGCGGTACTTC.

In this sample, this clonotype turned up many times. The rearrangement joins TRBV27 to TRBJ2-5, with D unclear. Trimming removed 6 bases from V and 2 bases from J, with 10 bases in between. Per germline, CDR1 MNHEY and CDR2 SMNVEV (reference sequence). The CDR3 runs 13 residues. CDR3 DNA: TGTGCCAGCAGCGGACGTACGCAAGAGACCCAGTACTTC. Residues: CASSGRTQETQYF.

This clonotype was detected only a few times. J is TRBJ2-5 and V is TRBV24-1; 8 bases agree with TRBD1. Germline-derived CDR1 and CDR2 are KGHDR and SFDVKD. V trimming: 7 bases; J trimming: 7 bases; junction bases outside the gene matches: 7. The CDR3 is made up of 13 amino acids. The CDR3 DNA is TGTGCCACCAGGGGACAGGCCTCAGGGACCCAGTACTTC. Translation: CATRGQASGTQYF.

This clonotype has a count of ten or more. The junction departs from the called germline gene at one end, perhaps through a read error. The chain joins TRBV20-1 to TRBJ2-1; D unclear. Per the germline V gene, CDR1 is DFQATT and CDR2 is SNEGSKA (reference sequence). The CDR3 sequence is 13 residues long. This chain's CDR3 is CSARKDSHNEQFF. The CDR3 DNA reads TGCAGTGCTAGAAAAGACTCCCACAATGAGCAGTTCTTC.

This clonotype occurred many times. The genes are TRBV19 and TRBJ1-5; a weak D match, TRBD1 (5 bases). Trimming stripped 6 bases from V and 4 bases from J, with 16 bases between. This CDR3 is 15 amino acids long. The V gene's germline CDR1 is LNHDA and CDR2 SQIVND (reference sequence). The CDR3: CASSTAGGRNQPQHF. The CDR3 nucleotides read TGTGCCAGTAGCACGGCGGGGGGAAGGAATCAGCCCCAGCATTTT.

As for this clonotype: This could be a read error, since a much larger clone is one nucleotide away. The genes are TRBV19 and TRBJ2-3; D unclear. This CDR3 has 14 residues. CDR1 and CDR2 (germline): LNHDA, SQIVND (reference sequence). The V end was cut by 5 bases, the J end by 3 bases, with 12 bases between. For the CDR3, the DNA is TGTGCCAGTAGTCTTGGGTTCGGTACAGATACGCAGTATTTT. It codes for CASSLGFGTDTQYF.

This clonotype was observed a few times. A much larger clone is a single base away; this may be a read error. This chain uses TRBV5-4 with TRBJ2-1; a possible D gene is TRBD2 (6 bases). The CDR3 is made up of 16 amino acids. Germline CDR1 is SGHNT and CDR2 is YYREEE (reference sequence). The chain's CDR3 is CASSLGRGDSYNEQLF. As DNA, the CDR3 is TGTGCCAGCAGCTTGGGGCGGGGAGACTCCTACAATGAGCAGCTCTTC. The full variable domain, with the rest looked up from reference TRBV5-4 and TRBJ2-1, is ETGVTQSPTHLIKTRGQQVTLRCSSQSGHNTVSWYQQALGQGPQFIFQYYREEENGRGNFPPRFSGLQFPNYSSELNVNALELDDSALYLCASSLGRGDSYNEQLFGPGTRLTVL.

Regarding this clonotype: At one boundary the junction diverges from the germline segment, which might be a read error. The chain carries TRBV10-3 and TRBJ2-7, with 7 bases that match TRBD1. CDR3 length: 16 residues. Per germline, CDR1 ENHRY and CDR2 SYGVKD. CDR3 amino acids: CASSFMVQGQAYEQYF. As DNA, the CDR3 is TGTGCCAGCAGTTTTATGGTGCAAGGACAGGCCTACGAGCAGTACTTC.